The clone carrying this T cell receptor (beta chain) was counted between two and nine times. The target antigen is unknown. The CDR3 is 13 amino acids. Unmatched junction bases numbered 4, after V lost 0 bases and J lost 8 bases. The germline gives CDR1 SGDLS, CDR2 YYNGEE. TCR beta CDR3 regions were amplified from RNA transcripts. The HTBI primer set was used in a first-round RT-PCR of the TCR CDR3. A single record per CDR3 protein comes from TCRdb applying MiXCR to the multiplex PCR reads. The sample holds hundreds of thousands of distinct CDR3 sequences, about 20% seen once. The data were taken from a study of T cells in Graves' hyperthyroidism and ophthalmopathy. General study findings and limits: Most clonotypes expanded in thyroid above 0.001 were likewise present in blood. The model anticipated ophthalmopathy a median about six months pre-onset.

Sequenced: blood. The TCR was taken from a man aged 40-49 years with Graves' ophthalmopathy. The V gene is TRBV9, the J gene TRBJ1-2, with 7 bases lining up with TRBD1. CDR3 protein: CASSVGQGDGYTF. DNA for the CDR3: TGTGCCAGCAGCGTAGGCCAGGGGGACGGCTACACCTTC.